This T cell receptor beta chain was sequenced in a study of T cell repertoires in cytomegalovirus infection. Study overall: CMV infection plus the matching HLA type was flagged by public TCR beta signatures. Findings and limits, study-wide: HLA-C-restricted TCR beta clonotypes specific for CMV led the ex vivo response.

The CDR3 is 14 residues long. Trimming removed 3 bases from V and 0 bases from J, with 9 bases in between. Germline-derived CDR1 and CDR2 are SQVTM and ANQGSEA. The table lists this clonotype with many counts. The antigen remains undetermined. MiXCR was run by TCRdb on the reads, yielding one entry per CDR3 protein. Here the sample spans approximately 500,000 distinct CDR3 sequences, 15% to 20% being singletons. The sequence came from a human donor in good health (CMV status not recorded). Some clones in this sample may be carry-over from other donors' samples. The V and J genes are TRBV29-1 and TRBJ2-1; no definite D call. Input material: CD8+ T cells from PBMCs. The CDR3 sequence: CSVDNGDSYNEQFF. CDR3 nucleotide sequence: TGCAGCGTTGATAATGGGGACTCCTACAATGAGCAGTTCTTC.